The 29 T cell receptor beta chains below all came from one sample that was sequenced in a study of identical twins. TCRdb recomputed calls from the 5' RACE reads with MiXCR, one row per CDR3 protein. The table lists about 460,000 distinct CDR3 sequences, approximately 15% of them singletons. This same sample was also part of a study on yellow fever vaccine responses in identical twins.

The sample consisted of CD4+ T cells sorted from blood. The receptors stem from a woman aged 18-30 years in good health.

The chain couples TRBV7-2 to TRBJ1-3; perhaps TRBD1 as D (5 bases). Germline lookup yields CDR1 SGHTA and CDR2 FQGNSA. The CDR3 length is 18 residues. V lost 0 bases and J lost 4, with 19 bases in between. The CDR3 region has the DNA TGTGCCAGCAGCTTAGCCCTAAGGAGAAAAGGGGACGGAAACACCATATATTTT. Translated, it gives CASSLALRRKGDGNTIYF.

This clonotype was seen a single time. This chain connects TRBV20-1 to TRBJ2-3, with 16 bases identical to TRBD2. Germline loops: CDR1 DFQATT, CDR2 SNEGSKA (reference sequence). The CDR3 has 16 residues. The V segment lost 5 bases and the J segment 4 bases; nucleotides outside the gene matches: 6. This CDR3 reads CSALGLAGGPSDTQYF. CDR3 DNA: TGCAGTGCTCTGGGACTAGCGGGAGGGCCGTCAGATACGCAGTATTTT.

This clonotype was recorded many times. The chain employs TRBV12-3 or TRBV12-4 and TRBJ1-4; tentative D call: TRBD1 (5 bases). Trimming took off 6 bases at V and 1 base at J, with 18 bases between the two ends. This CDR3 contains 17 residues. The chain's CDR3 is CASSPGKSLKTNEKLFF. CDR3 coding DNA: TGTGCCAGCAGCCCAGGGAAGAGCCTCAAAACTAATGAAAAACTGTTTTTT.

This rearrangement joins TRBV24-1 to TRBJ2-1; D is undetermined. The CDR3 is made up of 13 amino acids. V lost 0 bases and J lost 5, with 4 bases in between. Germline CDR1 KGHDR, CDR2 SFDVKD. In DNA form, the CDR3 reads TGTGCCACCAGTGATTTGGAGCACAATGAGCAGTTCTTC. This gives the protein CATSDLEHNEQFF.

This clonotype appeared a few times. The chain has TRBV15 and TRBJ2-3; no firm D call. The CDR3 length is 15 residues. From germline, CDR1 is LNHNV and CDR2 YYDKDF (reference sequence). V lost 1 base to trimming and J lost 2 bases, with 10 bases between them. CDR3 region: CATSRGHADTDTQYF. The CDR3 DNA follows: TGTGCCACCAGCAGAGGTCACGCGGACACAGATACGCAGTATTTT.

CDR3 bases: TGTGCCAGCAGTCATAACACTCTTGAAGCTTTCTTT. Protein: CASSHNTLEAFF. V is TRBV12-3 or TRBV12-4 and J is TRBJ1-1, with D unresolved. The ends were cut back, 5 bases at V and 7 bases at J, with 11 bases in the middle. The CDR3 is 12 amino acids.

The chain recombines TRBV7-9 with TRBJ2-5, with TRBD2 identical over 7 bases. The junction had 10 bases not matched to a gene; V was cut back by 5 bases and J by 4 bases. The germline V gene encodes CDR1 SEHNR and CDR2 FQNEAQ (reference sequence). CDR3 size: 15 residues. CDR3 residues: CASSPTGGSTETQYF. CDR3 coding DNA: TGTGCCAGCAGCCCTACTGGCGGGAGCACAGAGACCCAGTACTTC.

V is TRBV12-3 or TRBV12-4 and J is TRBJ2-3; TRBD1 aligns across 8 bases. Unmatched junction bases numbered 9, after V lost 7 bases and J lost 0 bases. This CDR3 spans 16 amino acids. This chain's CDR3 is CASNSRGQASTDTQYF. CDR3 coding DNA: TGTGCCAGCAACTCGAGGGGACAGGCTAGCACAGATACGCAGTATTTT.

This chain uses TRBV6-2 or TRBV6-3 with TRBJ1-5, with D hard to call. The CDR3 runs 14 residues. Deletions cut 2 bases from V and 5 bases from J, with 10 bases between. Per germline, CDR1 MNHEY and CDR2 SVGEGT. The CDR3, as DNA: TGTGCCAGCAGTTACGTCTCAACTGATCAGCCCCAGCATTTT. Translating it yields CASSYVSTDQPQHF.

This clonotype has more than one count but fewer than ten. CDR3 nucleotide sequence: TGCGCCAGCAGCCAACGATCGGTAGCGGAGCCATACAATGAGCAGTTCTTC. As protein: CASSQRSVAEPYNEQFF. The chain combines TRBV4-3 with TRBJ2-1; a possible D gene is TRBD2 (6 bases). Trimming left V 2 bases short and J 4 bases short, with 18 bases between. CDR3 size: 17 residues. Germline CDR1 LGHNA, CDR2 YSLEER.

This clonotype was seen repeatedly, ten times or more. The genes are TRBV12-3 or TRBV12-4 and TRBJ1-5; D not resolved. The CDR3 runs to 13 residues. Between the trimmed V and J ends, which lost 5 bases and 4 bases, there was a span of 9 bases. The CDR3 nucleotides are TGTGCCAGCAGTCCCTCAAGGAATCAGCCCCAGCATTTT. Amino acid sequence: CASSPSRNQPQHF.

The chain is built from TRBV7-2 and TRBJ1-4; perhaps TRBD1 as D (6 bases). The CDR3 covers 14 residues. Germline-derived CDR1 and CDR2 are SGHTA and FQGNSA. Trimming cost V 4 bases and J 8 bases, with 14 bases left between them. The CDR3 DNA reads TGTGCCAGCAGCTCAGGGGACGTAGGGGAAAAACTGTTTTTT. This encodes CASSSGDVGEKLFF.

This clonotype was counted between two and nine times. The chain combines TRBV5-1 with TRBJ2-1; 11 bases map to TRBD2. The CDR3 runs to 18 residues. The germline CDR1 and CDR2 sequences are SGHRS and YFSETQ. V gave up 5 bases and J gave up 4 bases; unmatched junction bases: 14. CDR3 residues: CASSGDLAGGLRYNEQFF. The DNA of the CDR3 is TGCGCCAGCAGTGGGGACCTAGCGGGGGGCCTCAGGTACAATGAGCAGTTCTTC.

This clonotype showed up just a few times. The chain uses TRBV6-1 and TRBJ2-2; D is ambiguous. The CDR3 totals 13 residues. Germline V CDR1 and CDR2: MNHNS, SASEGT. V was shortened by 4 bases and J by 3 bases, with 6 bases between the two germline ends. The chain's CDR3 is CASSVTYTGELFF. Written as DNA, the CDR3 is TGTGCCAGCAGTGTCACTTACACCGGGGAGCTGTTTTTT.

The V and J genes are TRBV11-2 and TRBJ1-1, with TRBD1 as a possible D gene (5 bases). Germline CDR1 SGHAT, CDR2 FQNNGV. The CDR3 is 12 residues long. The ends were cut back, 8 bases at V and 1 base at J, with 8 bases in the middle. The CDR3 coding sequence is TGTGCCAGCCGGGACGGGAACACTGAAGCTTTCTTT. The encoded protein is CASRDGNTEAFF.

V and J are TRBV4-2 and TRBJ2-2; D is possibly TRBD2 (5 bases). Looked up from germline, CDR1 is LGHNA and CDR2 is YNFKEQ. The V end lost 0 bases, the J end lost 1 base, and 18 bases lay between the germline ends. CDR3 length: 19 amino acids. CDR3 sequence reads: CASSQESQIAGGNTGELFF. For the CDR3, the DNA is TGTGCCAGCAGCCAAGAATCCCAAATCGCGGGCGGGAACACCGGGGAGCTGTTTTTT.

J is TRBJ2-7 and V is TRBV5-1; perhaps TRBD1 as D (5 bases). Germline loops: CDR1 SGHRS, CDR2 YFSETQ. Deletions cut 2 bases from V and 5 bases from J, with 17 bases between. The CDR3 sequence is 15 residues long. The CDR3 sequence is CASSFVDTRGDEQYF. Written as DNA, the CDR3 is TGCGCCAGCAGCTTCGTGGACACCCGAGGCGACGAGCAGTACTTC.

The table lists this clonotype with a few counts. The rearrangement links TRBV18 to TRBJ2-3; D not certain. This CDR3 has 14 amino acids. V was trimmed by 3 bases and J by 1 base, leaving 8 bases between them. Germline CDR1 reads KGHSH; CDR2 reads LQKENI. In DNA, the CDR3 is TGTGCCAGCTCACCTGGGTCACGCACAGATACGCAGTATTTT. Its translation: CASSPGSRTDTQYF.

Only a few counts were recorded for this clonotype. The V gene is TRBV7-2, the J gene TRBJ1-2, with TRBD1 matching over 7 bases. The germline CDR1 and CDR2 sequences are SGHTA and FQGNSA. This CDR3 is built from 14 residues. V gave up 5 bases and J gave up 4 bases; unmatched junction bases: 7. CDR3 sequence (DNA): TGTGCCAGCAGCATCGAGACAGGGACCTATGGCTACACCTTC. Translation: CASSIETGTYGYTF.

This clonotype has more than one count but fewer than ten. Written as DNA, the CDR3 is TGCAGCGTTCTAAGGACAGGTCGGGAGACCCAGTACTTC. Its translation: CSVLRTGRETQYF. The rearrangement joins TRBV29-1 to TRBJ2-5, with 7 bases identical to TRBD1. Germline CDR1 reads SQVTM; CDR2 reads ANQGSEA. This CDR3 contains 13 residues. The trim removed 5 bases at V and 5 bases at J, leaving 8 bases unmatched.

This clonotype was recorded at least ten times. This chain links TRBV5-5 with TRBJ2-7, with 7 bases identical to TRBD1. This CDR3 is 15 amino acids long. CDR1 and CDR2 (germline): SGHKS, YYEKEE (reference sequence). J was trimmed by 3 bases and V by 1 base; bases with no gene match: 7. In DNA, the CDR3 is TGTGCCAGCAGCTTGTCGGGGACAGACCTCTACGAGCAGTACTTC. This sequence encodes CASSLSGTDLYEQYF.

The sample holds a few counts of this clonotype. The V gene is TRBV12-5, the J gene TRBJ2-3, with TRBD2 matching 15 bases. The CDR3 runs 18 residues. CDR1 is LGHNT and CDR2 is FRNRAP in the germline V gene. V shed 3 bases and J 5 bases; nucleotides not matched to a gene: 9. The CDR3 region has the DNA TGTGCTAGTGGTTTTCTCGAGACGGGACTAGCGGGAGGAGATACGCAGTATTTT. Protein: CASGFLETGLAGGDTQYF.

This clonotype was observed a few times. This chain connects TRBV28 to TRBJ2-7, with 8 bases lining up with TRBD1. The CDR3 has 16 amino acids. Unmatched junction bases numbered 8, after V lost 4 bases and J lost 0 bases. Looked up from germline, CDR1 is MDHEN and CDR2 is SYDVKM. The CDR3 sequence is CASSWETGASSYEQYF. As DNA, the CDR3 is TGTGCCAGCAGTTGGGAGACAGGGGCCAGCTCCTACGAGCAGTACTTC.

This clonotype was recorded many times. The CDR3 coding sequence is TGTGCCACCAGCAGAGCAGGGACTAGGGGCGATGAGCAGTTCTTC. It encodes CATSRAGTRGDEQFF. V gene TRBV15 combines with J gene TRBJ2-1, with TRBD2 identical over 8 bases. Germline CDR1 reads LNHNV; CDR2 reads YYDKDF (reference sequence). The V and J ends lost 1 base and 8 bases, in that order; junction bases with no gene match: 7. The CDR3 has 15 residues. The full variable domain, with the rest looked up from reference TRBV15 and TRBJ2-1, is DAMVIQNPRYQVTQFGKPVTLSCSQTLNHNVMYWYQQKSSQAPKLLFHYYDKDFNNEADTPDNFQSRRPNTSFCFLDIRSPGLGDTAMYLCATSRAGTRGDEQFFGPGTRLTVL.

In its sample, this clonotype was seen a few times. This rearrangement joins TRBV4-3 to TRBJ2-3, with TRBD2 matching over 14 bases. The CDR3 has 17 amino acids. Germline loops: CDR1 LGHNA, CDR2 YSLEER. V lost 3 bases and J lost 3; bases outside the gene matches: 5. This CDR3 reads CASSQRLAGGPTDTQYF. The CDR3 nucleotides are TGCGCCAGCAGCCAGAGACTAGCGGGAGGGCCGACAGATACGCAGTATTTT.

This clonotype has only a few counts. This chain connects TRBV28 to TRBJ2-2, with 12 bases matching TRBD2. Germline lookup yields CDR1 MDHEN and CDR2 SYDVKM. CDR3 length: 18 residues. The junction had 16 bases not matched to a gene; V was cut back by 8 bases and J by 6 bases. This CDR3 reads CASHRLGLAGGLAGELFF. Here the CDR3 DNA reads TGTGCCAGCCACCGGCTGGGGCTAGCGGGGGGGCTAGCCGGGGAGCTGTTTTTT.

This chain uses TRBV4-2 with TRBJ2-3, with a weak D call TRBD2 (6 bases). This CDR3 region has 15 residues. Germline CDR1 is LGHNA and CDR2 is YNFKEQ. V lost 7 bases, J lost 2 bases, and 16 bases lay in between. The CDR3: CASTLRTGDTDTQYF. The CDR3 nucleotides read TGTGCCAGCACCCTCCGTACGGGGGACACAGATACGCAGTATTTT.

This clonotype has a count of ten or more. The chain has TRBV5-1 and TRBJ2-7; 10 bases line up with TRBD2. This CDR3 is 16 amino acids long. Trimming took 0 bases from V and 0 from J; bases not matched to a gene: 3. Germline assignment: CDR1 SGHRS and CDR2 YFSETQ. This chain's CDR3 is CASSLEAGGASYEQYF. CDR3 DNA: TGCGCCAGCAGCTTGGAAGCGGGAGGGGCCTCCTACGAGCAGTACTTC.

This clonotype was seen a handful of times. This chain links TRBV10-3 with TRBJ2-4; unclear D gene. The CDR3 is 12 residues long. From germline, CDR1 is ENHRY and CDR2 SYGVKD. Trimming left V 5 bases short and J 11 bases short, with 13 bases between. The CDR3 is CAISPGPGVQYF. As DNA, the CDR3 is TGTGCCATCAGTCCTGGACCAGGCGTTCAGTACTTC.